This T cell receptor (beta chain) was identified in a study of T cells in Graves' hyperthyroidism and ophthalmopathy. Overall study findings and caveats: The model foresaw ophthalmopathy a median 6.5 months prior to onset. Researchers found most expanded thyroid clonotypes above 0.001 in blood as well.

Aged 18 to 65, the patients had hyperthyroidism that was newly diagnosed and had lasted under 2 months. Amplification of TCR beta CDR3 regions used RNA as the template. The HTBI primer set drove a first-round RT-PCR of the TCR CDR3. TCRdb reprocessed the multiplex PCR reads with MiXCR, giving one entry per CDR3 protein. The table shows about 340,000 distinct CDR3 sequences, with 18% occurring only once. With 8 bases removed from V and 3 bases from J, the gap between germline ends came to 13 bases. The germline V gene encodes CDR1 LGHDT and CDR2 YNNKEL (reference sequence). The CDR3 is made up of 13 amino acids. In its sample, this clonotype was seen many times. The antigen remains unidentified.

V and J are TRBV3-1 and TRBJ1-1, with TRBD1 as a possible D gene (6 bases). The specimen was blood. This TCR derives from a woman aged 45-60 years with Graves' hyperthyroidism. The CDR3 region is CASRRDTHTEAFF. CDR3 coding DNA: TGTGCCAGCCGCCGGGACACTCACACTGAAGCTTTCTTT.